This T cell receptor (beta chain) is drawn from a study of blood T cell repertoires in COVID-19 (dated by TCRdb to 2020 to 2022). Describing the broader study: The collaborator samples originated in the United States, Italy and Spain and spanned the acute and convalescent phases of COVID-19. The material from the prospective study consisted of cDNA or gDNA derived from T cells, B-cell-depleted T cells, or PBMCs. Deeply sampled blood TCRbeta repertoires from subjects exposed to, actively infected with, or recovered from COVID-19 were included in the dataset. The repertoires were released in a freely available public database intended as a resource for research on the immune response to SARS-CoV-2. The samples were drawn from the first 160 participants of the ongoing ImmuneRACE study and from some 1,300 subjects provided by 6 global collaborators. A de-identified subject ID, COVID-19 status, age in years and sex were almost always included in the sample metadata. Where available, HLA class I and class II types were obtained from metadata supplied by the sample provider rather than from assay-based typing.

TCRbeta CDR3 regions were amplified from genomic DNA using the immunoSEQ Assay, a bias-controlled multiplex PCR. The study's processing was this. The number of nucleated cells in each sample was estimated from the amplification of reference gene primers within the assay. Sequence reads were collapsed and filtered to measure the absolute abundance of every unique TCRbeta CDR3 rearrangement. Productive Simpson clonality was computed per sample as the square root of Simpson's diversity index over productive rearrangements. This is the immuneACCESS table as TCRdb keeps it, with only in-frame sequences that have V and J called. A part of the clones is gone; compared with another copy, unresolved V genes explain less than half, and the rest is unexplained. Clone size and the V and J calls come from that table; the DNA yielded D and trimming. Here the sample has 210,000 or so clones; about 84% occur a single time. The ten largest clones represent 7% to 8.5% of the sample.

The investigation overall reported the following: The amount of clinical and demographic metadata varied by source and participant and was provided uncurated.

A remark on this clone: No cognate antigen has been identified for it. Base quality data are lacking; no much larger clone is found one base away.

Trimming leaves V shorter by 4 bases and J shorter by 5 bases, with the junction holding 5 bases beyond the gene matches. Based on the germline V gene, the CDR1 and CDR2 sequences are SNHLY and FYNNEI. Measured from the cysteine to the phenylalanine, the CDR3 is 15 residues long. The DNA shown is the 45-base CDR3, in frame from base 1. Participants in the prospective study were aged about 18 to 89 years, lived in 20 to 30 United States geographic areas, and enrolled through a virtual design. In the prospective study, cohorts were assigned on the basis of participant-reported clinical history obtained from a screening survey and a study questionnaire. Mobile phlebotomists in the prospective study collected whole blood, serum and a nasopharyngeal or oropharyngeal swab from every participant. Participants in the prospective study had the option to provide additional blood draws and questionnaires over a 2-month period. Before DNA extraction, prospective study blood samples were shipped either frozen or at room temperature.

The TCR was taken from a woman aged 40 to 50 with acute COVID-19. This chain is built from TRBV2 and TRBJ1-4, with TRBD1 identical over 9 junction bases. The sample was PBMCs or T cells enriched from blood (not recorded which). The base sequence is TGTGCCAGCAGTGGTCGGGACAGGGTCAATGAAAAACTGTTTTTT. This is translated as CASSGRDRVNEKLFF.